The present TCR beta chain was sequenced within a study of blood T cell repertoires in COVID-19. Overall study: In each case, the material was cDNA or gDNA derived from T cells, B-cell-depleted T cells, or PBMCs.

Some clones are missing from TCRdb's copy, which holds only in-frame ones; the method was immunoSEQ multiplex PCR. The data hold over 40,000 clones, with roughly 91% observed a single time. V lost 0 bases and J lost 6, with 9 bases in between. Per the germline V gene, CDR1 is MNHNS and CDR2 is SASEGT. This CDR3 has 14 amino acids. Material: peripheral blood. The TCR originated in a human donor in a cohort sampled during active COVID-19. The chain recombines TRBV6-1 with TRBJ2-1; tentatively, D is TRBD2 (5 bases). The CDR3, as DNA: TGTGCCAGCAGTGAAGCGGGCCTAGCCAATGAGCAGTTCTTC. This translates into CASSEAGLANEQFF.